The source of this T cell receptor beta chain is a study of neoadjuvant anti-PD-1 for oral cavity cancer. General observations from the study: Pretreatment Treg/Th17 ratio correlated inversely with post-treatment tumor clonality.

CDR1 is SNHLY and CDR2 is FYNNEI in the germline V gene. This CDR3 is 13 amino acids long. Trimming removed 4 bases from V and 3 bases from J, with 10 bases in between. About this clone: What it recognizes is unknown.

Patients had HPV-negative, locally advanced oral cavity squamous cell carcinoma. Repertoires were generated with immunoSEQ multiplex PCR, while TCRdb's copy carries only in-frame clones and drops some. The sample includes about 13,000 clones, around three quarters seen only once; the top ten take about 2.8%. V usage is TRBV2 and J usage is TRBJ2-7, with D tentatively TRBD1 (6 bases). The specimen comprised PBMCs, sampled before nivolumab (anti-PD-1) treatment. The receptor was derived from a person between 40 and 85 years old with oral cavity squamous cell carcinoma. CDR3 region: CASSGRTDYEQYF. For the CDR3, the DNA is TGTGCCAGCAGTGGACGGACAGACTACGAGCAGTACTTC.